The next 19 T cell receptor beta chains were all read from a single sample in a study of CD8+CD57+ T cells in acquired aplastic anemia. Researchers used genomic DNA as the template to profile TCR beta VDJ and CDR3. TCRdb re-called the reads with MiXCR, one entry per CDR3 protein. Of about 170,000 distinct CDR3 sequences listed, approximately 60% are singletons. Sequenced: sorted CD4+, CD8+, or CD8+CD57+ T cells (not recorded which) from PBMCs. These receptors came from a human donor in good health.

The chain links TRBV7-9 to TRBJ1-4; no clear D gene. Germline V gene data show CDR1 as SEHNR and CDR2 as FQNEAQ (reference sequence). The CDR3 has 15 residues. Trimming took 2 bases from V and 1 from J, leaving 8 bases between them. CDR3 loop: CASSLTAGTNEKLFF. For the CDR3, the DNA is TGTGCCAGCAGCTTAACGGCAGGAACTAATGAAAAACTGTTTTTT.

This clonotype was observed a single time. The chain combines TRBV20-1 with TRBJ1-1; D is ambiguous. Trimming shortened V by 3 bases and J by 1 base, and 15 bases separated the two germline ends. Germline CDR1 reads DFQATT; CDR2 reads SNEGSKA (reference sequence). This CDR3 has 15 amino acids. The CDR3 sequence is CSASLSGRPNTEAFF. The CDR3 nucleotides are TGCAGTGCTAGTTTGTCCGGCAGGCCGAACACTGAAGCTTTCTTT.

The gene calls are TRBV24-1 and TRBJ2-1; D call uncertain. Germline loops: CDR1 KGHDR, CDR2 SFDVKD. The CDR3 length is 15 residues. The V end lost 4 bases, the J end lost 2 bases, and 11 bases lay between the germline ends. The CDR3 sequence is CATSEGRLPYNEQFF. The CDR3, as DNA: TGTGCCACCAGTGAAGGACGGTTACCCTACAATGAGCAGTTCTTC.

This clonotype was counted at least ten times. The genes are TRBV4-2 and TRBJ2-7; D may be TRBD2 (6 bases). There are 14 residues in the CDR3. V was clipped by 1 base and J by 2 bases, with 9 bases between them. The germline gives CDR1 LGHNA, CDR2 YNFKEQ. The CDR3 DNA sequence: TGTGCCAGCAGCCAAGCGGGAGACCCCTACGAGCAGTACTTC. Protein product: CASSQAGDPYEQYF.

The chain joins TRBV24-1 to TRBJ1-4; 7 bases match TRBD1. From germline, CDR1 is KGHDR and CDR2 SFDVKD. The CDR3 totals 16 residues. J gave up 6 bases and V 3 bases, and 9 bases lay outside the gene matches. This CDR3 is CATSDPTTGPDEKLFF. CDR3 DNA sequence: TGTGCCACCAGTGATCCGACGACAGGGCCGGATGAAAAACTGTTTTTT.

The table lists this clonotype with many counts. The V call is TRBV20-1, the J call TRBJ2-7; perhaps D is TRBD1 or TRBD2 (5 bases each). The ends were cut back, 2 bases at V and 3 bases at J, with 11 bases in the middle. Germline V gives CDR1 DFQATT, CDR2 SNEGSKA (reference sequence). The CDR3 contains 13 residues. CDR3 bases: TGCAGTGCTAGACCGGGGCTGAGCTACGAGCAGTACTTC. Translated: CSARPGLSYEQYF.

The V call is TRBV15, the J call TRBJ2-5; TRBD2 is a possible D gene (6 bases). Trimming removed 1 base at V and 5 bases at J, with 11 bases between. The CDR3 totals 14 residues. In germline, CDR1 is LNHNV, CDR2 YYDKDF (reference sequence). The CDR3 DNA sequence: TGTGCCACCAGCAGAGCTGCTAGCGTGGAGACCCAGTACTTC. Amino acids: CATSRAASVETQYF.

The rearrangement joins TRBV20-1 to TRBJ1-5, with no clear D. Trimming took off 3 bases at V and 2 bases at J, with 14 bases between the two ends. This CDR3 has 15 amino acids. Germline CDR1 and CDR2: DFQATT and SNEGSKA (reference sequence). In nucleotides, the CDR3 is TGCAGTGCTAGCCCTAGGGAGGTGGGCAATCAGCCCCAGCATTTT. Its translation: CSASPREVGNQPQHF.

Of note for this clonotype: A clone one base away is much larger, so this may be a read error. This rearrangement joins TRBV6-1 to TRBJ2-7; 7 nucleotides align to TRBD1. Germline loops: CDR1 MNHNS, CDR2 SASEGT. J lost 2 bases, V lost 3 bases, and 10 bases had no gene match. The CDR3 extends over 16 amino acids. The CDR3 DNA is TGTGCCAGCAGTGAGTTCCTGGGACAGCTCCCCTACGAGCAGTACTTC. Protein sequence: CASSEFLGQLPYEQYF.

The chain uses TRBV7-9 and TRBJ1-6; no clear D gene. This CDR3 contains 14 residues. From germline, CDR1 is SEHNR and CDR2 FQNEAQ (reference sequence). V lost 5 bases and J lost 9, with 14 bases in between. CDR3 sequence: CASSGDGRVSPLHF. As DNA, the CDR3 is TGTGCCAGCAGCGGCGACGGTCGCGTTTCACCCCTCCACTTT.

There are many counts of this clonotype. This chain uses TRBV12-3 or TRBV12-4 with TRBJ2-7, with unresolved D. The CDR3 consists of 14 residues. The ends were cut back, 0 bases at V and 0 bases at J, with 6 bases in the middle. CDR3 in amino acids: CASSLAESSYEQYF. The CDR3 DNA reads TGTGCCAGCAGTTTAGCAGAAAGCTCCTACGAGCAGTACTTC.

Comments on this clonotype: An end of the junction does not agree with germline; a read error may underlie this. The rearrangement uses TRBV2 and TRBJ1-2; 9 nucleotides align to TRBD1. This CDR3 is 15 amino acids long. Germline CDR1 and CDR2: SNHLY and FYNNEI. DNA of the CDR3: TGCGCCAGCAGCTTGGACAGGGGTGCTAACTATGGCTACACCTTC. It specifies CASSLDRGANYGYTF.

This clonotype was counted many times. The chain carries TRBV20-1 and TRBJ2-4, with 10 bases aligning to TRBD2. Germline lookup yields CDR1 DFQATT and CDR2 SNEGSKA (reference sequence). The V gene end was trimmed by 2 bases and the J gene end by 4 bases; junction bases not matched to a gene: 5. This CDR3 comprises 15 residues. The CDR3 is CSARSPTSGKNIQYF. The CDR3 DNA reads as TGCAGTGCTAGAAGTCCGACTAGCGGGAAAAACATTCAGTACTTC.

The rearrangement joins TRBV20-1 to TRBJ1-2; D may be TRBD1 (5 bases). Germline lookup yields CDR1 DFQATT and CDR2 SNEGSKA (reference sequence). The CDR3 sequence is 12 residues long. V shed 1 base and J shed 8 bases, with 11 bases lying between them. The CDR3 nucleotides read TGCAGTGCTAGAGGGGGCATATACGGCTACACCTTC. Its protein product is CSARGGIYGYTF.

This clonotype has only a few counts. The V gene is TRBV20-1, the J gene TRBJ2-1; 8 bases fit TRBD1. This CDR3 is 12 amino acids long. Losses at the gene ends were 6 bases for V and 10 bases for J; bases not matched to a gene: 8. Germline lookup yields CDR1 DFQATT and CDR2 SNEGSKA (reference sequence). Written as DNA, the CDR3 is TGCAGTGCCCAGGACAGGGCGTTGGAGCAGTTCTTC. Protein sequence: CSAQDRALEQFF.

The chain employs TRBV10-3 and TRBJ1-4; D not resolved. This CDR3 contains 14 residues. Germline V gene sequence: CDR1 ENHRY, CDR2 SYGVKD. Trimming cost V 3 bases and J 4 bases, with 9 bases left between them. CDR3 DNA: TGTGCCATCAGTGACGGGTTCGGTAATGAAAAACTGTTTTTT. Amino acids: CAISDGFGNEKLFF.

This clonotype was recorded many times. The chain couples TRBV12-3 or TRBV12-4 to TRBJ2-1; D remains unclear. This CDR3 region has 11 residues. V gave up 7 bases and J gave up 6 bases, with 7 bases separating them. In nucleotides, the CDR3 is TGTGCCAGCATCTTAGGCAATGAGCAGTTCTTC. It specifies CASILGNEQFF.

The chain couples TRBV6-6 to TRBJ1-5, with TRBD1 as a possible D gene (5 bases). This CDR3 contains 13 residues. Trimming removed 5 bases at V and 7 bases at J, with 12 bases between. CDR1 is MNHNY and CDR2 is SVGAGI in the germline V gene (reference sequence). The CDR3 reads CASSAGGGQPQHF. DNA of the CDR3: TGTGCCAGCAGTGCGGGGGGAGGACAGCCCCAGCATTTT.

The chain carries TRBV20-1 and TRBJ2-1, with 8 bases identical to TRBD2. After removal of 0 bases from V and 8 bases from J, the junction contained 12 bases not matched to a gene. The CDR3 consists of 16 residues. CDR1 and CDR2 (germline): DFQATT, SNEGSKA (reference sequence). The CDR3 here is CSARESRGRTNDEQFF. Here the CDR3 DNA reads TGCAGTGCTAGAGAATCACGCGGGAGGACGAACGATGAGCAGTTCTTC.